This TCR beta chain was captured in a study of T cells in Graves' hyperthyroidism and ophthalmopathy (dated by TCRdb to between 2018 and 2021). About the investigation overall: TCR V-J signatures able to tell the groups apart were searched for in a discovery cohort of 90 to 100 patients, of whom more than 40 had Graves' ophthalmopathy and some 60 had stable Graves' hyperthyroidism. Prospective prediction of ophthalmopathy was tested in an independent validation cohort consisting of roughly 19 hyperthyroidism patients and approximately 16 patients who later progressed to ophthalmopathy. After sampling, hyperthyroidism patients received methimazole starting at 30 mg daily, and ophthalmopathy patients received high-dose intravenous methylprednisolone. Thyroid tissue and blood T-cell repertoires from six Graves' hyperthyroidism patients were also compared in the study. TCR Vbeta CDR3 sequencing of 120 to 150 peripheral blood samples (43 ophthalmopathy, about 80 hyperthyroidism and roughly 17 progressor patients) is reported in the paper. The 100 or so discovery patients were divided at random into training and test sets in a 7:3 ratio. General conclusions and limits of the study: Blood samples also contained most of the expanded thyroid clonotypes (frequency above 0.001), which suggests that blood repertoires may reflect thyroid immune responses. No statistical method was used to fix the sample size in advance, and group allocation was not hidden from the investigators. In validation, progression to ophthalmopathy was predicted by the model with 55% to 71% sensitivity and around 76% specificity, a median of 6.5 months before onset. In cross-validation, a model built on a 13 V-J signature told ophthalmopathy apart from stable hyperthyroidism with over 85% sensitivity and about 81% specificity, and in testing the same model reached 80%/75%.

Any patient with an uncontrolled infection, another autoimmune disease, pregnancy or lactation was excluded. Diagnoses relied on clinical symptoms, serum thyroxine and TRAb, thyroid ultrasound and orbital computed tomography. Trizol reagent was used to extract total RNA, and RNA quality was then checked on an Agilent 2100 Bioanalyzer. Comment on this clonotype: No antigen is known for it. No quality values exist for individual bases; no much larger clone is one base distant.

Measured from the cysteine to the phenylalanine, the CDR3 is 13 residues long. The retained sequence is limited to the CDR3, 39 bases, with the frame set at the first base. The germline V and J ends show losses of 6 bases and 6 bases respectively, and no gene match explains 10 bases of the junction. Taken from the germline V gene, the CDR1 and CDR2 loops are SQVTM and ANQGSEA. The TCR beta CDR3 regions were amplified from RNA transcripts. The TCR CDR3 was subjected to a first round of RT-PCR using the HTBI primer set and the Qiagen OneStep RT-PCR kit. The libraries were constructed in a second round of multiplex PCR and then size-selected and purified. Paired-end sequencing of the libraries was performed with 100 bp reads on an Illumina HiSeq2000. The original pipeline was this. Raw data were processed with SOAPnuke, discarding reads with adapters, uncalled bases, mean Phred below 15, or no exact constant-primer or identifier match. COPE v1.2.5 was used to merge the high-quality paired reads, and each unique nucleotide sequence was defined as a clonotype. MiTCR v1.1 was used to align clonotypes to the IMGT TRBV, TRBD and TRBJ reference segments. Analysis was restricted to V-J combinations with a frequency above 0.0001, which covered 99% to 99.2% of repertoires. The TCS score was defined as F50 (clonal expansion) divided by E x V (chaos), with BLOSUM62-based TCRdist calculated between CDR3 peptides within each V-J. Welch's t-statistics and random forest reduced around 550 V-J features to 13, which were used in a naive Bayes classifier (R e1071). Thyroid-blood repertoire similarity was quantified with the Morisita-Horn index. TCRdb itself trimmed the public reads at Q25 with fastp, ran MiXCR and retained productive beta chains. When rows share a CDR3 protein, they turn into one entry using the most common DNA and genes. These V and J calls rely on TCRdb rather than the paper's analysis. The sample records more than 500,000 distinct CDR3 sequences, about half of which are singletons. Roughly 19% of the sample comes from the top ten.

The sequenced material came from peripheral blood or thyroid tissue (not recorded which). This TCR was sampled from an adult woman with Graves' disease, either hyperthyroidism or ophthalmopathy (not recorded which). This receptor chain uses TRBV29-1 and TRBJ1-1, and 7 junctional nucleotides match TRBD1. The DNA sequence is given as TGCAGCGTCGTACAGGGGATAGGGGCTGAAGCTTTCTTT. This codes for CSVVQGIGAEAFF.